This T cell receptor (beta chain) was identified during a study of beta chain features in type 1 diabetes. The authors reverse transcribed all of the isolated RNA, so sequencing captured expressed TCRB transcripts. Some clones are missing from TCRdb's copy, which holds only in-frame ones; the method was immunoSEQ multiplex PCR. The sample lists a few hundred thousand clones, over 13% occurring once. On average, the one heparinised blood draw given by each donor was roughly 100 mL. This clone was found a few times. With 0 bases removed from V and 4 bases from J, the gap between germline ends came to 8 bases. This CDR3 spans 14 amino acids. Germline CDR1 is SGHAT and CDR2 is FQNNGV.

The TCR was taken from a woman between 18 and 29 years old in good health. The rearrangement links TRBV11-2 to TRBJ2-3; maybe TRBD1 (6 bases). Source material: naive CD4+ T cells from blood. In DNA, the CDR3 is TGTGCCAGCAGCTTAGACAGGGGCGCAGATACGCAGTATTTT. The encoded protein is CASSLDRGADTQYF.